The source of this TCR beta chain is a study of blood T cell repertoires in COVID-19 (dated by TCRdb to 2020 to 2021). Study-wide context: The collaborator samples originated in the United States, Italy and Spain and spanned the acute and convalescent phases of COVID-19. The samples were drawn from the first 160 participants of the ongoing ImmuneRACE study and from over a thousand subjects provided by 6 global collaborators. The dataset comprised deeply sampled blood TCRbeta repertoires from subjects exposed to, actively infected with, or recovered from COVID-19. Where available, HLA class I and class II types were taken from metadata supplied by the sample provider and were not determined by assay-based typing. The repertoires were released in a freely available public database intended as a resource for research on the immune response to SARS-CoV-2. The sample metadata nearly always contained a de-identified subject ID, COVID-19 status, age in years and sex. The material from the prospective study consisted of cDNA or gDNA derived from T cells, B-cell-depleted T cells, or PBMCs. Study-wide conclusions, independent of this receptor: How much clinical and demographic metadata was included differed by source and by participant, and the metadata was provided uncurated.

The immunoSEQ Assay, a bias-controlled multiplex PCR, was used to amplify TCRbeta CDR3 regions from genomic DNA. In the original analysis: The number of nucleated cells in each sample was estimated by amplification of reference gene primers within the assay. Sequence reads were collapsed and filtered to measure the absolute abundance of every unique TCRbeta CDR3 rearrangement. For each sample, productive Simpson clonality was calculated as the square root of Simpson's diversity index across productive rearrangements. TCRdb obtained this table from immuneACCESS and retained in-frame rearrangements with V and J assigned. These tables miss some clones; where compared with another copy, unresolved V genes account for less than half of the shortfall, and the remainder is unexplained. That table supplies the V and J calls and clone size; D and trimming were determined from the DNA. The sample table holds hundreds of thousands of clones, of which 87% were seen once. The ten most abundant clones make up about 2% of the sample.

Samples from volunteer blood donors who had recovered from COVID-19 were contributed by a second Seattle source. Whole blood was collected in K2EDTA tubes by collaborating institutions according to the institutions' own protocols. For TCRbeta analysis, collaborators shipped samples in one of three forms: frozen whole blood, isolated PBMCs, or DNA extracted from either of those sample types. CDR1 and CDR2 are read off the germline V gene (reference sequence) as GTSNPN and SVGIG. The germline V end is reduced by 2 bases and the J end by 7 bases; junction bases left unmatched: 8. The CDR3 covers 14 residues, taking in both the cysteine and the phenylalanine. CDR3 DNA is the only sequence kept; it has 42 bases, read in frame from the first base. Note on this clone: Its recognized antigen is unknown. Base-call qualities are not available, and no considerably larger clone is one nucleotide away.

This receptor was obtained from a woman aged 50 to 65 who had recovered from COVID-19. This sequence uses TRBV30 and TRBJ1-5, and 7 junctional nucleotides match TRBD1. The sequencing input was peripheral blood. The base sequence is TGTGCCTGGAGTAGCCTACAGGGGAGGCAGCCCCAGCATTTT. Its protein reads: CAWSSLQGRQPQHF.